The rows below give T cell receptor beta chains drawn from one sample of a study of T-cell reconstitution after alpha-beta-depleted transplantation in children. Each CDR3 protein is one row after TCRdb ran MiXCR on the PCR reads. The data show roughly 15,000 distinct CDR3 sequences, with roughly 5.6% seen just once and under 8% held by the top ten. Sequenced material: PBMCs, taken before TCRalphabeta/CD19-depleted stem cell transplant. The receptors were sampled from a boy between 10 and 17 years old with acute lymphoblastic leukemia, due to receive a stem cell transplant. Both conserved end residues are part of each CDR3. Fields, in order: J gene, D gene, V gene, clone size, CDR3 DNA, CDR3 protein. The D gene is left open where the match is weak. A clone size is listed for some rows: how often the clone was seen (once, few, many), or a class if it is expanded.

TRBJ2-1	TRBD2	TRBV6-5	medium-sized	TGTGCCAGCAGTCGACTAGCGGGCGCGGGCGCCTACAATGAGCAGTTCTTC	CASSRLAGAGAYNEQFF
TRBJ2-1	TRBD1	TRBV6-5	many	TGTGCCAGCAGTCTAAGGGACAGTTCGTACAATGAGCAGTTCTTC	CASSLRDSSYNEQFF
TRBJ2-3	.	TRBV20-1	medium-sized	TGCAGTGCTAGAGATCCGGGGATGAGGACAGATACGCAGTATTTT	CSARDPGMRTDTQYF
TRBJ1-5	.	TRBV10-3	.	TGTGCCATCAGGGGACGGAACAATCAGCCCCAGCATTTT	CAIRGRNNQPQHF
TRBJ1-2	TRBD1	TRBV3-1	many	TGTGCCAGCAGCCCGGGACAGGGGGTGGGAGGCTACACCTTC	CASSPGQGVGGYTF
TRBJ2-3	TRBD2	TRBV15	.	TGTGCCATGAGCCCGGGACTAGCGGGGCCTAAGACAGATACGCAGTATTTT	CAMSPGLAGPKTDTQYF
TRBJ1-1	.	TRBV27	many	TGTGCCAGCAGTCCTCGTGTGGGGCGCGGGGACACTGAAGCTTTCTTT	CASSPRVGRGDTEAFF
TRBJ2-1	.	TRBV28	many	TGTGCCAGCAGTTTTGGGAGTAGTTACAATGAGCAGTTCTTC	CASSFGSSYNEQFF
TRBJ1-2	.	TRBV7-2	many	TGTGCCAGCAGCTTAGTTGGGGGGCATAGGGACTATGGCTACACCTTC	CASSLVGGHRDYGYTF
TRBJ2-7	TRBD1	TRBV12-3/TRBV12-4	medium-sized	TGTGCCAGCACCCAGGGACAGGACTCGGAGCAGTACTTC	CASTQGQDSEQYF
TRBJ2-3	.	TRBV6-5	many	TGTGCCAGCAAGCGGGACAACACAGATACGCAGTATTTT	CASKRDNTDTQYF
TRBJ2-1	TRBD2	TRBV10-3	medium-sized	TGTGCCATCAGCTCGCTAGCGGGAGAAGCGGATGAGCAGTTCTTC	CAISSLAGEADEQFF
TRBJ2-1	.	TRBV11-3	many	TGTGCCAGCAGACGAACAGGGTACTCCTACAATGAGCAGTTCTTC	CASRRTGYSYNEQFF
TRBJ1-4	.	TRBV7-9	many	TGTGCCAGCAGCCTGTCTATCGGGGTTGAAAAACTGTTTTTT	CASSLSIGVEKLFF
TRBJ2-7	.	TRBV3-1	many	TGTGCCAGCAGCCAAGGATATTGGACGGATTCCTACGAGCAGTACTTC	CASSQGYWTDSYEQYF
TRBJ1-4	.	TRBV18	many	TGTGCCAGCTCGGCCTCACAGGGCCCCACTAATGAAAAACTGTTTTTT	CASSASQGPTNEKLFF
TRBJ1-2	.	TRBV7-8	many	TGTGCCAGCAGCTCGACACCAGGATATAGCTATGGCTACACCTTC	CASSSTPGYSYGYTF
TRBJ1-3	.	TRBV5-6	many	TGTGCCAGCAGCCTACGCAGGGGCTCTGGAAACACCATATATTTT	CASSLRRGSGNTIYF